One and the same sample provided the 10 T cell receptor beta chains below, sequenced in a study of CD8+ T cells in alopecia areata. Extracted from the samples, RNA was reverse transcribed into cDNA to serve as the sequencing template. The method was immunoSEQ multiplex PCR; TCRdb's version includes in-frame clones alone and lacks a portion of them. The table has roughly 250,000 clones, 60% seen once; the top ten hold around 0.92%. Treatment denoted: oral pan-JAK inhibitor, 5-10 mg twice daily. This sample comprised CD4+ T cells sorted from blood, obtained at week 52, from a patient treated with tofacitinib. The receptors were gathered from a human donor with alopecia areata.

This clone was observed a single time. The CDR3 region has the DNA TGCAGCGTTGTGGCCTCCTACGAGCAGTACTTC. Translated, it gives CSVVASYEQYF. The chain recombines TRBV29-1 with TRBJ2-7; D gene unclear. CDR1 is SQVTM, CDR2 ANQGSEA, per germline. This CDR3 is 11 amino acids long. The ends were cut back, 4 bases at V and 0 bases at J, with 4 bases in the middle.

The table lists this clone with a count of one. CDR3 region: CSVEDLQARRRMAFF. The CDR3 coding sequence is TGCAGCGTTGAAGATCTGCAGGCGCGGAGGAGAATGGCTTTCTTT. The chain combines TRBV29-1 with TRBJ1-1; D remains unclear. Germline CDR1 SQVTM, CDR2 ANQGSEA. This CDR3 region has 15 residues. The V end lost 0 bases, the J end lost 11 bases, and 22 bases lay between the germline ends.

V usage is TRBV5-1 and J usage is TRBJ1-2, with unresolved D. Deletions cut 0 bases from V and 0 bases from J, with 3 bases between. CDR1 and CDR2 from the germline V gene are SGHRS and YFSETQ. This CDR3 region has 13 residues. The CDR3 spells CASSLGANYGYTF. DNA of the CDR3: TGCGCCAGCAGCTTGGGGGCTAACTATGGCTACACCTTC.

The CDR3 bases are TGTGCCACCAGCAGGGCTTCAGGGACCCAGTACTTC. It yields the protein CATSRASGTQYF. The chain uses TRBV15 and TRBJ2-5; D not certain. CDR1 and CDR2 from the germline V gene are LNHNV and YYDKDF (reference sequence). The CDR3 has 12 amino acids. Trimming removed 3 bases at V and 7 bases at J, with 9 bases between. Supplemented by reference TRBV15 and TRBJ2-5, the full variable domain reads DAMVIQNPRYQVTQFGKPVTLSCSQTLNHNVMYWYQQKSSQAPKLLFHYYDKDFNNEADTPDNFQSRRPNTSFCFLDIRSPGLGDTAMYLCATSRASGTQYFGPGTRLLVL.

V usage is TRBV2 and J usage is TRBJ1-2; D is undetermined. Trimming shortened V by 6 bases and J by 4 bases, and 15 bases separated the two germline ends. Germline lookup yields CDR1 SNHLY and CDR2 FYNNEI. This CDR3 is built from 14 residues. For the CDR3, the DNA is TGTGCCAGCAGGCCCCTAGGCAGTCTCTATGGCTACACCTTC. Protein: CASRPLGSLYGYTF.

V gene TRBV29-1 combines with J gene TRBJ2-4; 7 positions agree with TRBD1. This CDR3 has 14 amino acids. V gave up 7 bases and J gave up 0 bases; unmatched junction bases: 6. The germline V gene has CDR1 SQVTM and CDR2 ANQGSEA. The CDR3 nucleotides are TGCAGCGCCGGGGACAGCCCAGCCAAAAACATTCAGTACTTC. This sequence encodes CSAGDSPAKNIQYF. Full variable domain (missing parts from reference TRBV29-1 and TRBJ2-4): SAVISQKPSRDICQRGTSLTIQCQVDSQVTMMFWYRQQPGQSLTLIATANQGSEATYESGFVIDKFPISRPNLTFSTLTVSNMSPEDSSIYLCSAGDSPAKNIQYFGAGTRLSVL.

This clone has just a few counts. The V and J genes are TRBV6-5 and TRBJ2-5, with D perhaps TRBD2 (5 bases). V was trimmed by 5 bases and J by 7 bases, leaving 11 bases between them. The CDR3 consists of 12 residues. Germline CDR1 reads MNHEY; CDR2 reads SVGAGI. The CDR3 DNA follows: TGTGCCAGCAGTCCAGGCCGGGGGACCCAGTACTTC. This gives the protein CASSPGRGTQYF.

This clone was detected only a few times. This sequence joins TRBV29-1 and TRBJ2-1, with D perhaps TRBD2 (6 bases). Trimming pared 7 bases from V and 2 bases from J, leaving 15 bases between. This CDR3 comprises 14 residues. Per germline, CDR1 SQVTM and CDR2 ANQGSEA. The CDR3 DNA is TGCAGCGGTATTCCCGGGACTCCCTACAATGAGCAGTTCTTC. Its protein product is CSGIPGTPYNEQFF.

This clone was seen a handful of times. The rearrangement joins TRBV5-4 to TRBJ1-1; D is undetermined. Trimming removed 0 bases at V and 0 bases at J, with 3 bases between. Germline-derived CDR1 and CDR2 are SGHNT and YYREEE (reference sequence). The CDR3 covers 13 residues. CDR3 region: CASSLGLNTEAFF. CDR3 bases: TGTGCCAGCAGCTTGGGGTTGAACACTGAAGCTTTCTTT.

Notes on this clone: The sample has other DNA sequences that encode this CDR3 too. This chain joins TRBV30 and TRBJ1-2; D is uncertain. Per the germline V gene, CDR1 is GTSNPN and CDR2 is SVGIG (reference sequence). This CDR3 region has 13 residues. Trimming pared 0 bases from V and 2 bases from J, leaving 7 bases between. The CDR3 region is CAWSVLANYGYTF. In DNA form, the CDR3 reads TGTGCCTGGAGTGTTTTGGCCAACTATGGCTACACCTTC.